This TCR beta chain appears in the sequencing data of a study of blood T cell repertoires in COVID-19. The table came from immunoSEQ multiplex PCR; TCRdb's copy has only in-frame clones and leaves some out. This sample has about 64,000 clones, with over 75% found just once. The V gene end was trimmed by 3 bases and the J gene end by 8 bases; junction bases not matched to a gene: 8. The CDR3 runs to 14 residues. Germline-derived CDR1 and CDR2 are SGHRS and YFSETQ. This TCR derives from a woman aged 55-70 years with COVID-19, enrolled during active disease. The genes are TRBV5-1 and TRBJ1-3; the match to TRBD1 covers 7 bases. Sequencing used peripheral blood. CDR3 residues: CASSSQGDRDTIYF. CDR3 nucleotides: TGCGCCAGCAGCTCCCAGGGAGACAGGGACACCATATATTTT.